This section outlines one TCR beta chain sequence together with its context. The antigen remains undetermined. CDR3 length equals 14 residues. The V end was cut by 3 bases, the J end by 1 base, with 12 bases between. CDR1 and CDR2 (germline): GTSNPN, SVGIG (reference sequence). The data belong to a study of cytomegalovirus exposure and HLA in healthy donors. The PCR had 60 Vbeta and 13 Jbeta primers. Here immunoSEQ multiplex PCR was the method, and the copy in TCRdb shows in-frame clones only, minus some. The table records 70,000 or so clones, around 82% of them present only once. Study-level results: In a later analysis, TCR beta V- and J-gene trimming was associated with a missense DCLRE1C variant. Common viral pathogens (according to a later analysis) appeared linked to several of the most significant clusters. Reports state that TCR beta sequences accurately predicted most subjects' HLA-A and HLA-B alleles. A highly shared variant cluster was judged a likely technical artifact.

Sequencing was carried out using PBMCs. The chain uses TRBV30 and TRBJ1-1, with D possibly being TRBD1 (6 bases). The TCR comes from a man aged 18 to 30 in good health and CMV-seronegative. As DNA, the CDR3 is TGTGCCTGGAGCCCCAAAGGGGGGAACACTGAAGCTTTCTTT. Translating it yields CAWSPKGGNTEAFF.